The source of this T cell receptor beta chain is a study of T cell responses to AZD1222 COVID-19 vaccine. Assay: immunoSEQ multiplex PCR; the TCRdb copy retains only in-frame clones and omits some. This table holds 100,000 or so clones, around 83% found once. Germline-derived CDR1 and CDR2 are MNHEY and SMNVEV (reference sequence). Between the trimmed V and J ends, which lost 3 bases and 2 bases, there was a span of 2 bases. The CDR3 is made up of 13 amino acids. The sequencing here drew on peripheral blood, taken on day 0 of AZD1222 vaccination. The receptor was derived from an adult in good health. The chain combines TRBV27 with TRBJ2-6; D gene unclear. The CDR3 reads CASSFTGANVLTF. The CDR3 coding sequence is TGTGCCAGCAGTTTTACTGGGGCCAACGTCCTGACTTTC.